Presented here are 25 T cell receptor beta chains from one specimen sequenced in a study of control samples from healthy donors and cancer patients. TCRdb's table, derived via immunoSEQ multiplex PCR, lists solely in-frame clones and lacks some. The sample lists around 42,000 clones, 83% seen once, with about 45% in the top ten. The source material was blood. The receptors come from a man between 60 and 75 years old in good health.

The count of this clone is one. The chain recombines TRBV7-2 with TRBJ2-7; the match to TRBD2 covers 14 bases. Germline trimming cut 1 base from V and 0 bases from J; bases unmatched to any gene: 5. CDR1 is SGHTA, CDR2 FQGNSA, per germline. The CDR3 spans 18 residues. The CDR3 is CASSLGTSGGSISYEQYF. CDR3 sequence (DNA): TGTGCCAGCAGCTTAGGGACTAGCGGGGGGTCGATCTCCTACGAGCAGTACTTC.

The chain employs TRBV7-2 and TRBJ1-3; D uncertain. The CDR3 length is 16 residues. Trimming left V 0 bases short and J 2 bases short, with 11 bases between. CDR1 is SGHTA and CDR2 is FQGNSA in the germline V gene. CDR3 sequence reads: CASSLARGTTGNTIYF. For the CDR3, the DNA is TGTGCCAGCAGCTTAGCCCGGGGAACCACTGGAAACACCATATATTTT.

In its sample, this clone was seen a few times. This chain's CDR3 is CASSTGGLPYEQYF. The CDR3 DNA reads as TGTGCCAGCTCTACCGGAGGGCTCCCCTACGAGCAGTACTTC. The chain links TRBV18 to TRBJ2-7; maybe TRBD2 (6 bases). The CDR3 contains 14 residues. Germline V lookup: CDR1 KGHSH, CDR2 LQKENI. The V end lost 6 bases, the J end lost 2 bases, and 14 bases lay between the germline ends.

This clone has just a few counts. The V call is TRBV7-9, the J call TRBJ2-5; TRBD2 aligns across 7 bases. The CDR3 sequence is 13 residues long. Unmatched junction bases numbered 2, after V lost 1 base and J lost 6 bases. Per the germline V gene, CDR1 is SEHNR and CDR2 is FQNEAQ (reference sequence). CDR3: CASSLVGTKTQYF. In nucleotides, the CDR3 is TGTGCCAGCAGCTTAGTCGGGACTAAGACCCAGTACTTC.

This chain uses TRBV18 with TRBJ1-5; D is perhaps TRBD1 (6 bases). Looked up from germline, CDR1 is KGHSH and CDR2 is LQKENI. CDR3 size: 14 residues. With 6 bases removed from V and 0 bases from J, the gap between germline ends came to 9 bases. This CDR3 reads CASSDSFSNQPQHF. CDR3 sequence (DNA): TGTGCCAGCTCGGACAGTTTTAGCAATCAGCCCCAGCATTTT.

This chain links TRBV7-8 with TRBJ2-7; D is possibly TRBD1 (6 bases). This CDR3 has 14 residues. The V end lost 0 bases, the J end lost 2 bases, and 8 bases lay between the germline ends. Looked up from germline, CDR1 is SGHVS and CDR2 is FQNEAQ. This CDR3 reads CASSLAGQTYEQYF. CDR3 in DNA: TGTGCCAGCAGCTTAGCTGGACAGACCTACGAGCAGTACTTC.

This clone appeared once. The rearrangement uses TRBV7-3 and TRBJ2-1, with TRBD2 matching 10 bases. The CDR3 sequence is 15 residues long. The germline V gene has CDR1 SGHTA and CDR2 FQGTGA. V shed 0 bases and J 9 bases; nucleotides not matched to a gene: 5. CDR3 in amino acids: CASSLTAGGPSEQFF. Here the CDR3 DNA reads TGTGCCAGCAGCTTAACAGCGGGAGGGCCCAGTGAGCAGTTCTTC.

The rearrangement joins TRBV5-1 to TRBJ1-1; D is unresolved. This CDR3 region has 12 residues. Trimming took 0 bases from V and 10 from J, leaving 10 bases between them. The germline V gene encodes CDR1 SGHRS and CDR2 YFSETQ. The CDR3 nucleotides read TGCGCCAGCAGCTTGGCCGGACTGGGAGCTTTCTTT. Protein: CASSLAGLGAFF. The whole variable domain, filled in from reference TRBV5-1 and TRBJ1-1, reads KAGVTQTPRYLIKTRGQQVTLSCSPISGHRSVSWYQQTPGQGLQFLFEYFSETQRNKGNFPGRFSGRQFSNSRSEMNVSTLELGDSALYLCASSLAGLGAFFGQGTRLTVV.

The genes are TRBV5-4 and TRBJ2-2, with 8 bases matching TRBD1. CDR3 length equals 16 residues. Looked up from germline, CDR1 is SGHNT and CDR2 is YYREEE (reference sequence). V lost 3 bases and J lost 1; bases outside the gene matches: 5. Written as DNA, the CDR3 is TGTGCCAGCAGCTCCCAAGGGACAGGGAACACCGGGGAGCTGTTTTTT. The encoded protein is CASSSQGTGNTGELFF. The entire variable domain, with the rest obtained from reference TRBV5-4 and TRBJ2-2, is as follows: ETGVTQSPTHLIKTRGQQVTLRCSSQSGHNTVSWYQQALGQGPQFIFQYYREEENGRGNFPPRFSGLQFPNYSSELNVNALELDDSALYLCASSSQGTGNTGELFFGEGSRLTVL.

The chain has TRBV7-2 and TRBJ1-1, with TRBD1 matching 8 bases. With 8 bases clipped from V and 0 bases from J, the junction kept 8 bases outside the gene matches. Germline CDR1 reads SGHTA; CDR2 reads FQGNSA. The CDR3 is made up of 15 amino acids. CDR3 nucleotide sequence: TGTGCCAGCCGCCAAACAGGGGGATTGAACACTGAAGCTTTCTTT. This encodes CASRQTGGLNTEAFF.

For the CDR3, the DNA is TGTGCCAGCAGACCCGGACAGCGTTCTAACTATGGCTACACCTTC. Encoded protein: CASRPGQRSNYGYTF. This chain connects TRBV2 to TRBJ1-2; tentative D call: TRBD1 (6 bases). This CDR3 contains 15 residues. The V end lost 6 bases, the J end lost 0 bases, and 14 bases lay between the germline ends. Germline V gene data show CDR1 as SNHLY and CDR2 as FYNNEI.

This chain connects TRBV11-2 to TRBJ1-1; possible D gene TRBD1, 6 bases. The CDR3 is 16 residues long. Germline CDR1 reads SGHAT; CDR2 reads FQNNGV. The V end lost 2 bases, the J end lost 2 bases, and 15 bases lay between the germline ends. CDR3 amino acids: CASSLRFGTKNTEAFF. The CDR3 DNA reads TGTGCCAGCAGCTTAAGGTTCGGGACAAAAAACACTGAAGCTTTCTTT.

This rearrangement joins TRBV4-3 to TRBJ1-5; no definite D call. Trimming took off 0 bases at V and 9 bases at J, with 9 bases between the two ends. Germline V gene sequence: CDR1 LGHNA, CDR2 YSLEER. The CDR3 totals 13 residues. In DNA form, the CDR3 reads TGCGCCAGCAGCCAAGATATCCGGTGGCCCCAGCATTTT. Translation gives CASSQDIRWPQHF.

V gene TRBV6-5 combines with J gene TRBJ1-5, with D unclear. The CDR3 is 13 amino acids. Germline V CDR1 and CDR2: MNHEY, SVGAGI. The V end lost 5 bases, the J end lost 6 bases, and 11 bases lay between the germline ends. The CDR3 spells CASSLKGSQPQHF. DNA for the CDR3: TGTGCCAGCAGTCTGAAAGGTTCTCAGCCCCAGCATTTT.

The chain employs TRBV5-1 and TRBJ1-4; D may be TRBD1 (6 bases). Germline V gene sequence: CDR1 SGHRS, CDR2 YFSETQ. The CDR3 is 15 amino acids. Trimming pared 4 bases from V and 6 bases from J, leaving 16 bases between. The CDR3 region has the DNA TGCGCCAGCAGCGCGGGGGGGGGCGCACATGAAAAACTGTTTTTT. Its translation: CASSAGGGAHEKLFF.

The chain joins TRBV25-1 to TRBJ2-7; 8 bases map to TRBD1. Germline V CDR1 and CDR2: MGHDK, SYGVNS. The CDR3 runs to 15 residues. Trimming took 6 bases from V and 3 from J; bases not matched to a gene: 10. The CDR3 bases are TGTGCCAGCAGGTCAGCCGGGACAGGACTCTACGAGCAGTACTTC. Protein: CASRSAGTGLYEQYF.

The chain recombines TRBV7-3 with TRBJ2-1, with 11 bases identical to TRBD2. CDR3 length equals 17 residues. V dropped 5 bases and J dropped 0; count of bases not matched to a gene: 6. Germline values: CDR1 SGHTA, CDR2 FQGTGA. The DNA for the CDR3 is TGTGCCAGCAGCCACCCTACTAGCGGGAGCTCCTACAATGAGCAGTTCTTC. Translating it yields CASSHPTSGSSYNEQFF.

The V gene is TRBV5-1, the J gene TRBJ2-1, with 9 bases lining up with TRBD2. The CDR3 is 12 residues long. V was pared by 0 bases and J by 13 bases, with 2 bases of the junction left unmatched. Germline V gene data show CDR1 as SGHRS and CDR2 as YFSETQ. This chain's CDR3 is CASSLDGTSQFF. Here the CDR3 DNA reads TGCGCCAGCAGCTTGGACGGGACTAGCCAGTTCTTC.

The rearrangement uses TRBV27 and TRBJ1-6; D is unresolved. The CDR3 covers 13 residues. Trimming took off 2 bases at V and 9 bases at J, with 8 bases between the two ends. CDR1 MNHEY and CDR2 SMNVEV come from the germline V gene (reference sequence). DNA for the CDR3: TGTGCCAGCAGTTTACGCGAGTCTTCACCCCTCCACTTT. As protein: CASSLRESSPLHF.

The chain uses TRBV10-1 and TRBJ2-3, with D hard to call. Trimming removed 0 bases at V and 2 bases at J, with 9 bases between. Germline loops: CDR1 WNHNN, CDR2 SYGVQD (reference sequence). CDR3 length: 15 amino acids. The CDR3 here is CASSESGSATDTQYF. The CDR3, as DNA: TGCGCCAGCAGTGAGTCGGGCAGTGCCACAGATACGCAGTATTTT.

This chain uses TRBV30 with TRBJ1-5; TRBD1 aligns across 11 bases. Looked up from germline, CDR1 is GTSNPN and CDR2 is SVGIG (reference sequence). The trim removed 2 bases at V and 6 bases at J, leaving 6 bases unmatched. This CDR3 has 15 residues. CDR3 nucleotides: TGTGCCTGGAGTTCCGGACAGGGGGCGGTTCAGCCCCAGCATTTT. Protein product: CAWSSGQGAVQPQHF.

This clone was seen once. The rearrangement uses TRBV5-1 and TRBJ2-7; D may be TRBD1 (6 bases). This CDR3 is 16 amino acids long. V dropped 5 bases and J dropped 4 bases, with 22 bases sitting between them. Germline V gene sequence: CDR1 SGHRS, CDR2 YFSETQ. The CDR3 DNA sequence: TGCGCCAGCAGTTATGGACAGCCCCAAAGGGAGTACGAGCAGTACTTC. It is translated as CASSYGQPQREYEQYF.

The rearrangement uses TRBV5-4 and TRBJ2-1; D could derive from TRBD1 or TRBD2 (5 bases each). The CDR3 is made up of 16 amino acids. The germline V gene encodes CDR1 SGHNT and CDR2 YYREEE (reference sequence). Trimming left V 4 bases short and J 5 bases short, with 19 bases between. In nucleotides, the CDR3 is TGTGCCAGCAGCGGGATGGGACGCCGGAGAGACAATGAGCAGTTCTTC. Translation gives CASSGMGRRRDNEQFF.

This chain links TRBV5-8 with TRBJ2-1; TRBD2 matches 9 bases. CDR3 size: 16 residues. Germline trimming cut 3 bases from V and 0 bases from J; bases unmatched to any gene: 4. CDR1 is SGHTS, CDR2 YDEGEE, per germline. The CDR3 region has the DNA TGTGCCAGCAGCTCCAGACTAGCGGCCTCCTACAATGAGCAGTTCTTC. Protein product: CASSSRLAASYNEQFF.

This chain uses TRBV3-1 (or the pseudogene TRBV3-2) with TRBJ2-5; D is uncertain. Germline loops: CDR1 LGHDT, CDR2 YNNKEL (reference sequence). The V and J ends lost 2 bases and 5 bases respectively, with 12 bases between them. The CDR3 loop spans 14 amino acids. The CDR3 loop reads CASSQPIHRETQYF. In nucleotides, the CDR3 is TGTGCCAGCAGCCAACCCATACACCGGGAGACCCAGTACTTC.